This T cell receptor (beta chain) was sequenced during a study of T cell changes during pregnancy in multiple sclerosis (dated by TCRdb to between 2018 and 2020). With respect to the entire study: The study looked at changes in the T cell repertoire across pregnancy in women with multiple sclerosis.

Library prep was done by the immunoSEQ multiplex PCR assay. TCRdb provides this immuneACCESS table in a form limited to in-frame rearrangements. Some clones are lacking; in checked studies, under half of them reflect an unresolved V gene, and why the rest are absent is not known. The sample contains more than 40,000 clones, about 91% of them found a single time. Of the sample, around 8.6% falls within the top ten clones. The germline V gene (reference sequence) yields SEHNR for CDR1 and FQNEAQ for CDR2. The trim is 3 bases for V and 2 bases for J, with a gap of 20 bases between the germline ends. CDR3 length: 17 amino acids, cysteine to phenylalanine. Only CDR3 DNA remains: 51 bases, in frame from the first base. Concerning this clone: The target of this receptor is not known. Base-call qualities are not available, and no considerably larger clone is one nucleotide away.

The input for sequencing was CD8+ T cells from peripheral blood mononuclear cells, taken after pregnancy. The chain joins TRBV7-9 to TRBJ2-7; TRBD2 is a weak D gene call, 6 bases matching. The TCR comes from a female donor with multiple sclerosis, enrolled in a pregnancy study. The nucleotide sequence is given as TGTGCCAGCAGCTTTAGCCAAGGCGGGACCGACACCTACGAGCAGTACTTC. Its translation reads: CASSFSQGGTDTYEQYF.